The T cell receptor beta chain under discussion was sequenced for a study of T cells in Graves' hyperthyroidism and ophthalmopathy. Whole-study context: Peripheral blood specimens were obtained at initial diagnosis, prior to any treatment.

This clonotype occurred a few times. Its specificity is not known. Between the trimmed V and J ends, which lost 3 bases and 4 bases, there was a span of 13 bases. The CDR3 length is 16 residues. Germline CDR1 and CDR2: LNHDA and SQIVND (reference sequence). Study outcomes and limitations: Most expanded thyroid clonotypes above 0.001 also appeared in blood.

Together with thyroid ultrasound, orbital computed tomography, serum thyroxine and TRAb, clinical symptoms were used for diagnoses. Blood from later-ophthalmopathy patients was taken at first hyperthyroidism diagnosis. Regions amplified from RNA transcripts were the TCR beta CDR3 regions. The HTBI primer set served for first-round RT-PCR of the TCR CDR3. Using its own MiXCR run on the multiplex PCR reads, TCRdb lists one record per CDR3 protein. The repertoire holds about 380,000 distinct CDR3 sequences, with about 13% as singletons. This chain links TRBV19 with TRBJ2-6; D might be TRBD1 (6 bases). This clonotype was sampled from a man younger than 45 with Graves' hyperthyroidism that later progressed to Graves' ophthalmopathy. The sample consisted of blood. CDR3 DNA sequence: TGTGCCAGTAGTATCGAGACAGGTCCAGGGGCCAACGTCCTGACTTTC. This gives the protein CASSIETGPGANVLTF.